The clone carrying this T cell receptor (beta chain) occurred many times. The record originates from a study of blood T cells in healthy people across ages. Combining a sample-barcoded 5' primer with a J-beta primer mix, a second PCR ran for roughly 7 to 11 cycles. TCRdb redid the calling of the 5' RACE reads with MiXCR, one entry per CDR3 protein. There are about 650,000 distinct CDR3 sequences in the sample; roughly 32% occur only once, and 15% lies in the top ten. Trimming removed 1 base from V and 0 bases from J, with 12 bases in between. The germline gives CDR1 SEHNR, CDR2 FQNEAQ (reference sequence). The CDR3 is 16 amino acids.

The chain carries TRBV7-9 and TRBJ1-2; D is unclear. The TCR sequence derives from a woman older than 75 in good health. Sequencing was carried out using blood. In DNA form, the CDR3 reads TGTGCCAGCAGCTTAGGGAGCGCAGCTACTAACTATGGCTACACCTTC. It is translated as CASSLGSAATNYGYTF.